In this sample, the clone carrying this T cell receptor beta chain turned up once. These data come from a study of shared clonotypes between healthy human individuals. TCRdb's table, derived via immunoSEQ multiplex PCR, lists solely in-frame clones and lacks some. The data show roughly 1,500,000 clones, 98% seen once. Germline loops: CDR1 SGHRS, CDR2 YFSETQ. The V gene end was trimmed by 3 bases and the J gene end by 2 bases; junction bases not matched to a gene: 4. This CDR3 has 15 residues. The V and J genes are TRBV5-1 and TRBJ2-1, with 8 bases matching TRBD2. The receptor was isolated from a man younger than 45 in good health. The material sequenced was naive CD4+ T cells sorted from blood. The subset denotes: CD45RA+ positively selected. This CDR3 is CASSWAGGPYNEQFF. CDR3 bases: TGCGCCAGCAGCTGGGCGGGAGGTCCCTACAATGAGCAGTTCTTC.